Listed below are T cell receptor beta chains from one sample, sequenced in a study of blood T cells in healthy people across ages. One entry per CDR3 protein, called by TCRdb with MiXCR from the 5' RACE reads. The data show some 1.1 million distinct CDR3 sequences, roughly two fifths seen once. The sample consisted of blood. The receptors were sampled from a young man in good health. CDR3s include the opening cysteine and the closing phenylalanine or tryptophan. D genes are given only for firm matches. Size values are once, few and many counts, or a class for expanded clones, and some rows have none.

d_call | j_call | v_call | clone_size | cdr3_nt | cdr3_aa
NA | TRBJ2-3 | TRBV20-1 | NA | TGCAGTGCGCAGAGGGCAGGGAGGACAGATACGCAGTATTTT | CSAQRAGRTDTQYF
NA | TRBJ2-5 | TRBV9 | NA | TGTACCAGCAGCGGACCGGGGCAAGAAGAGACCCAGTACTTC | CTSSGPGQEETQYF
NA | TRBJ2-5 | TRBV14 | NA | TGTGCCAGCAGCCCTTTCGGACTACCCAAAGAGACCCAGTACTTC | CASSPFGLPKETQYF
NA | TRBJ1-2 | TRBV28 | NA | TGTGCCAGCAGTCACGGGGACTACACCTTC | CASSHGDYTF
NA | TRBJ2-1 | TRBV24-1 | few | TGTGCCACCAGTGATGCCGGACGCAGCTTTTACAATGAGCAGTTCTTC | CATSDAGRSFYNEQFF
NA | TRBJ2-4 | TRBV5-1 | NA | TGCGCCAGCATCTTAGGACAGCCCACTATTTTAGCCAAAAACATTCAGTACTTC | CASILGQPTILAKNIQYF
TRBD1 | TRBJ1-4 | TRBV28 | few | TGTGCCAGCAGTTTCCCCTGGGACAGGGCTAATGAAAAACTGTTTTTT | CASSFPWDRANEKLFF
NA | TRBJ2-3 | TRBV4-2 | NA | TGTGCCGGCAGCCAAGATCGGGTTACAGATACGCAGTATTTT | CAGSQDRVTDTQYF
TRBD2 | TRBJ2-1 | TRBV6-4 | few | TGTGCCAGCAGTGACCGGGGGGTGGATGAGCAGTTCTTC | CASSDRGVDEQFF
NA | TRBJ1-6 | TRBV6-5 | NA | TGTGCCAGCAGCCCAGGCAAATATAATTCACCCCTCCACTTT | CASSPGKYNSPLHF
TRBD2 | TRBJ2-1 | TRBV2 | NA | TGTGCCAGCAGTGGTCGAGCGGGGGGGGCTGAGCAGTTCTTC | CASSGRAGGAEQFF
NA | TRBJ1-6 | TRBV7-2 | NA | TGTGCCAGCAGCCCGATACGGCTATTTTCACCCCTCCACTTT | CASSPIRLFSPLHF
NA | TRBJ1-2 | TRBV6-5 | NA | TGTGCCAGCACCAGGGGCACGGGCTACACCTTC | CASTRGTGYTF
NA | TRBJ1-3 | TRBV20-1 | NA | TGCAGTGCAGCAGGGCTTACTGGAAACACCATATATTTT | CSAAGLTGNTIYF
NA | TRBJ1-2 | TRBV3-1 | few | TGTGCCAGCAGCCCCCGAGAGGGTGGGTCTGGCTACACCTTC | CASSPREGGSGYTF
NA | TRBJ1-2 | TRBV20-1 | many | TGCAGTGCTAGCGTGACACCGGACGGCACCTATGGCTACACCTTC | CSASVTPDGTYGYTF
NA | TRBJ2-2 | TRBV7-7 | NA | TGTGCCAGCAAACCAGGGCCCACCGGGGAGCTGTTTTTT | CASKPGPTGELFF
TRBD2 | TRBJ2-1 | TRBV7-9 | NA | TGTGCCAGCAGCGTAGAACCGATAGCGGGGGGCCTTTTATACAATGAGCAGTTCTTC | CASSVEPIAGGLLYNEQFF
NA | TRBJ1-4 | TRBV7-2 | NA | TGTGCCAGCAGCCTAAGTTTGGGGAAACTGTTTTTT | CASSLSLGKLFF
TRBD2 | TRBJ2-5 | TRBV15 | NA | TGTGCCACCAGTGGGACTAGCGGGGGTGGGGTTCGGTACTTC | CATSGTSGGGVRYF